This T cell receptor (beta chain) was identified during a study of spatial heterogeneity in lung cancer. TCRdb analysed the 5' RACE reads with MiXCR anew, one entry per CDR3 protein. Of about 3,000 distinct CDR3 sequences in the sample, 16% were seen once. Regarding time point: sample taken at primary tumor resection. This CDR3 contains 15 residues. Trimming at V came to 5 bases and at J to 5 bases, leaving 10 bases not matched to a gene. The V gene's germline CDR1 is SGHVS and CDR2 FQNEAQ. This clonotype is medium-sized (0.01 to 0.1%) in the sample. Its matching antigen is unknown. Study-level results: Counts of expanded alpha and beta TCRs within tumors tracked the tumor nonsynonymous mutation count.

Material: lung tumor tissue, obtained at surgery. The chain carries TRBV7-8 and TRBJ2-5; TRBD2 matches at 8 bases. The TCR originated in a male donor with early-stage non-small cell lung cancer. This CDR3 is CASSITGTRGETQYF. CDR3 nucleotide sequence: TGTGCCAGCAGCATAACCGGGACTAGAGGGGAGACCCAGTACTTC.